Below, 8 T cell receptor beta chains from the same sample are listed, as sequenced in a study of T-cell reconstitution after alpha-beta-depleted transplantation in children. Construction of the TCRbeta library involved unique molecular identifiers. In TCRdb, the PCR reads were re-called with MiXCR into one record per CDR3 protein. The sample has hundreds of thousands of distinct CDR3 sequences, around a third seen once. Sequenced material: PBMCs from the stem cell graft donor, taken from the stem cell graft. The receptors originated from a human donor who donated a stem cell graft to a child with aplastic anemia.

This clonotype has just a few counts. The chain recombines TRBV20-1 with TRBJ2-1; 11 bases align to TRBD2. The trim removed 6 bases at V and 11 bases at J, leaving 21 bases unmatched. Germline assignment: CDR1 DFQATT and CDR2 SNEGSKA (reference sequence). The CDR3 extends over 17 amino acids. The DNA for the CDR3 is TGCAGTGCCCCTTATTCCTACAATAGCGGGAGGGCCCCCAAGCAGTTCTTC. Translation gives CSAPYSYNSGRAPKQFF.

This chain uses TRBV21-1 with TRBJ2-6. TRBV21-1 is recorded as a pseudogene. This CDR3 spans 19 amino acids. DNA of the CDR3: TGTGCCAGCAGCAAAGAATTTAAGGTGCTGAGCTCTGGGGCCAACGTCCTGACTTTC. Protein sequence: CASSKEFKVLSSGANVLTF.

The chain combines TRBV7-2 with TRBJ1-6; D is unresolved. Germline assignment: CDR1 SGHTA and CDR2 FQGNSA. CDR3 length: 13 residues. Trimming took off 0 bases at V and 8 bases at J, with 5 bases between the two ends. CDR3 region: CASSLAFDSPLHF. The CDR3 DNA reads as TGTGCCAGCAGCTTAGCGTTCGATTCACCCCTCCACTTT.

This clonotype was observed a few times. The CDR3 DNA is TGCAGCGTTGAAGGAAGGGCCCCAGCTGTATATGAGCAGTTCTTC. Protein product: CSVEGRAPAVYEQFF. The chain has TRBV29-1 and TRBJ2-1; no clear D. Trimming shortened V by 1 base and J by 8 bases, and 18 bases separated the two germline ends. In germline, CDR1 is SQVTM, CDR2 ANQGSEA. The CDR3 has 15 amino acids.

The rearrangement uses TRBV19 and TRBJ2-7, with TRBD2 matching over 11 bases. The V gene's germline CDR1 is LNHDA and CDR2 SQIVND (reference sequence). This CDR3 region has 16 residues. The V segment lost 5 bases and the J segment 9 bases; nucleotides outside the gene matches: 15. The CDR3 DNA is TGTGCCAGTAGTCTCCACCCCACTAGCGGGAGAACAAGGCAGTACTTC. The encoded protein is CASSLHPTSGRTRQYF.

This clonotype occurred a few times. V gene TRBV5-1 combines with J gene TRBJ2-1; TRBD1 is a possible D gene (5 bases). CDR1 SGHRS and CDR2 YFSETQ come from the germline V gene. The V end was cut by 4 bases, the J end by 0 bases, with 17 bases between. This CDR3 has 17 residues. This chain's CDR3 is CASSPRQTRLSYNEQFF. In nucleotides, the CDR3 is TGCGCCAGCAGCCCCAGACAGACACGTCTCTCCTACAATGAGCAGTTCTTC.

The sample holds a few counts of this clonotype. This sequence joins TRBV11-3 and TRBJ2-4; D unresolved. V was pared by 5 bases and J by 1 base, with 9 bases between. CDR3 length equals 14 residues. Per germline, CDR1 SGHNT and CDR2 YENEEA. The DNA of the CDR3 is TGTGCCAGCAGCGGCTCTTGGGCCAAAAACATTCAGTACTTC. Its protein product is CASSGSWAKNIQYF.

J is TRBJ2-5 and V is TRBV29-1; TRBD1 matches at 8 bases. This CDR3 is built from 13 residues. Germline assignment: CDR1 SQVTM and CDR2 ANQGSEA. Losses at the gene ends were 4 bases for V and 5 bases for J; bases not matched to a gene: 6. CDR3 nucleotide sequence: TGCAGCGTTGGCCAGGGGGCTGGTGAGACCCAGTACTTC. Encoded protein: CSVGQGAGETQYF.